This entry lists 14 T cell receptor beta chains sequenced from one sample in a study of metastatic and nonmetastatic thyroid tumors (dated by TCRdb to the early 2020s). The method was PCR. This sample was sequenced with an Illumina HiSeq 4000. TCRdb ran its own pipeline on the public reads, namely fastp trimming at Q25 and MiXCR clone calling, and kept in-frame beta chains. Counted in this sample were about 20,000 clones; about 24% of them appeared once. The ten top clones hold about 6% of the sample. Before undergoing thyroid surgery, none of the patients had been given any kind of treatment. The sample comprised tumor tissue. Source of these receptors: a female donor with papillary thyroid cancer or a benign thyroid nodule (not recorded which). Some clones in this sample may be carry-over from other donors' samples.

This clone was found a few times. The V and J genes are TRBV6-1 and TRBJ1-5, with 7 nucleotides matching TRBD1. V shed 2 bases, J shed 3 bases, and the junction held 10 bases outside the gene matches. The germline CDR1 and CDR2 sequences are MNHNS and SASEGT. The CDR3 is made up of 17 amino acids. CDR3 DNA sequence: TGTGCCAGCAGTGAATCAGGGGACAGAGGTTACAATCAGCCCCAGCATTTT. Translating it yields CASSESGDRGYNQPQHF.

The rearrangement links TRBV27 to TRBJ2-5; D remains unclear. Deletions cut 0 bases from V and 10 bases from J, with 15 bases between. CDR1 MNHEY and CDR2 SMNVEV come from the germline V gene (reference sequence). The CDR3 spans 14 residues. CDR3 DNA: TGTGCCAGCAGTTTATCGAATTATGACGGCAGCCAGTACTTC. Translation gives CASSLSNYDGSQYF.

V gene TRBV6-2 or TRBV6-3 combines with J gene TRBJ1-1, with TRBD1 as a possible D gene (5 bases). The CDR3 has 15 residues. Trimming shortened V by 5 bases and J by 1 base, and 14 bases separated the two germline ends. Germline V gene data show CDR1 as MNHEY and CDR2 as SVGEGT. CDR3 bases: TGTGCCAGCAGTACGGGGGATTTCGGGAACACTGAAGCTTTCTTT. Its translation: CASSTGDFGNTEAFF.

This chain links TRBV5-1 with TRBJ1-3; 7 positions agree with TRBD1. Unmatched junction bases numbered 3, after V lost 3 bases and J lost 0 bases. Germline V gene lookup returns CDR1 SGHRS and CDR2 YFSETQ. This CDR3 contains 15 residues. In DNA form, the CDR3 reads TGCGCCAGCAGCTGGGACAGCAACTCTGGAAACACCATATATTTT. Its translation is CASSWDSNSGNTIYF.

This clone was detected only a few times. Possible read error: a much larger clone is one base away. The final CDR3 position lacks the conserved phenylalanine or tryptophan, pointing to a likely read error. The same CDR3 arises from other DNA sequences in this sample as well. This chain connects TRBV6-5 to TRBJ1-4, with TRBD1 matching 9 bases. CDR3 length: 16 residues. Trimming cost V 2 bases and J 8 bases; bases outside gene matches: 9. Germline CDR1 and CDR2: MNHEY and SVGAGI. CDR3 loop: CASSYRSGTGREKLFS. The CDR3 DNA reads TGTGCCAGCAGTTACCGTTCGGGGACAGGGCGAGAAAAACTGTTTTCT.

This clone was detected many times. DNA for the CDR3: TGTGCCAGCAGCGGGTTCTCTGGAAACACCATATATTTT. Its translation is CASSGFSGNTIYF. This chain links TRBV2 with TRBJ1-3, with unresolved D. The CDR3 has 13 amino acids. Trimming took 6 bases from V and 0 from J, leaving 6 bases between them. CDR1 and CDR2 from the germline V gene are SNHLY and FYNNEI.

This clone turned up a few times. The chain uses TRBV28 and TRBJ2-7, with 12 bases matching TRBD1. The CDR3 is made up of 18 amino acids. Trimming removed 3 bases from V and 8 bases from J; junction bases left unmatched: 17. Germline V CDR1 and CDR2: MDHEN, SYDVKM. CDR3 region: CASSFGTGGTRRRYQQYF. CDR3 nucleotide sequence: TGTGCCAGCAGTTTCGGGACAGGGGGCACACGGCGGAGATACCAGCAGTACTTC.

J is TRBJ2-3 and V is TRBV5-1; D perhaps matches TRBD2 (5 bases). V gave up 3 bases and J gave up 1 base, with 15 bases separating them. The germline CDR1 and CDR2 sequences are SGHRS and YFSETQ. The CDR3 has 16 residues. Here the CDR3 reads CASSSAGLSGTDTQYF. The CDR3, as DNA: TGCGCCAGCAGCTCGGCGGGTTTATCCGGCACAGATACGCAGTATTTT.

CDR3 nucleotides: TGTGCCAGCAGTTCCAGACCTAACACCGGGGAGCTGTTTTTT. It codes for CASSSRPNTGELFF. The V and J genes are TRBV28 and TRBJ2-2, with D unclear. V was clipped by 4 bases and J by 2 bases, with 8 bases between them. The length of the CDR3 is 14 residues. The germline CDR1 and CDR2 sequences are MDHEN and SYDVKM.

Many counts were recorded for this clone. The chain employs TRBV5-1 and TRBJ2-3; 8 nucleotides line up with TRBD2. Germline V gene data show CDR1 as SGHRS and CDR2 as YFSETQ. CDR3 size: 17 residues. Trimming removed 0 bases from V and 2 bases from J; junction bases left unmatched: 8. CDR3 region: CASSLGPSGPLTDTQYF. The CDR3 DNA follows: TGCGCCAGCAGCTTGGGACCTAGCGGGCCACTCACAGATACGCAGTATTTT.

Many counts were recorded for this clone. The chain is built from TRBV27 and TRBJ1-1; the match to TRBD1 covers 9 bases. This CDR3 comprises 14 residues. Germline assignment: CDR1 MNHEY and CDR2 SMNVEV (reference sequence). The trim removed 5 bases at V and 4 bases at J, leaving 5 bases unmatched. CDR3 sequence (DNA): TGTGCCAGCAGTCTACACAGGGGGCTCACTGAAGCTTTCTTT. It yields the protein CASSLHRGLTEAFF.

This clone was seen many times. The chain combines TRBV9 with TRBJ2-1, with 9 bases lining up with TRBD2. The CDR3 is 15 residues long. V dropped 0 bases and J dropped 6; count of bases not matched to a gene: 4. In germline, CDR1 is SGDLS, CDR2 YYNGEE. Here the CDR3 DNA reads TGTGCCAGCAGCGTAGGGAGTAGCGGGAGCAATGAGCAGTTCTTC. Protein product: CASSVGSSGSNEQFF. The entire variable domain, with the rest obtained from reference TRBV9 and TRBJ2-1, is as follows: DSGVTQTPKHLITATGQRVTLRCSPRSGDLSVYWYQQSLDQGLQFLIQYYNGEERAKGNILERFSAQQFPDLHSELNLSSLELGDSALYFCASSVGSSGSNEQFFGPGTRLTVL.

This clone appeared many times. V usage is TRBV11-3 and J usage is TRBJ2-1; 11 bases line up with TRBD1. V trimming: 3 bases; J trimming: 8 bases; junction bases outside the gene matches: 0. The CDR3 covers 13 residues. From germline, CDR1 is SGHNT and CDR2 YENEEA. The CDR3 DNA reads TGTGCCAGCAGCTTGGGACAGGGGGATGAGCAGTTCTTC. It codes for CASSLGQGDEQFF.

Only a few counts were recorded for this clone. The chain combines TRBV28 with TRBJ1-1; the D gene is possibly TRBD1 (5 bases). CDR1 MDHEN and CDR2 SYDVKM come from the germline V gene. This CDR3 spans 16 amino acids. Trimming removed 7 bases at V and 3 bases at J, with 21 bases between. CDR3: CASIHERGGRYTEAFF. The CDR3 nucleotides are TGTGCCAGCATCCACGAGCGGGGGGGACGATACACTGAAGCTTTCTTT.